The 5 T cell receptor beta chains listed next were all sequenced from one sample in a study of blood T cells in healthy people across ages. Alongside a J-beta primer mix, a sample-barcoded 5' primer served in a second PCR lasting roughly 6 to 12 cycles. A single record per CDR3 protein comes from TCRdb applying MiXCR to the 5' RACE reads. The data contain around 990,000 distinct CDR3 sequences, around 27% of them singletons. This sample also belongs to another study, concerning T cells of mothers and their children.

Material: blood. These receptors came from a girl aged 2-10 years in good health.

The chain uses TRBV20-1 and TRBJ2-3; D ambiguous. Trimming took 4 bases from V and 1 from J, leaving 15 bases between them. The CDR3 consists of 15 residues. Per germline, CDR1 DFQATT and CDR2 SNEGSKA (reference sequence). The CDR3 DNA reads TGCAGTGCTAAAGATCCTCTGTCCGGCACAGATACGCAGTATTTT. The encoded protein is CSAKDPLSGTDTQYF.

As to this clonotype: One end of the junction varies from germline; a read error may be responsible. This chain joins TRBV5-1 and TRBJ2-3, with 9 positions matching TRBD2. The CDR3 length is 15 residues. Germline V gene data show CDR1 as SGHRS and CDR2 as YFSETQ. The CDR3 sequence is CASSSSGKNTDTRYF. The CDR3 bases are TGCGCCAGCAGCTCTAGCGGGAAGAACACAGATACGCGGTATTTT.

This clonotype was counted only a few times. V usage is TRBV12-3 or TRBV12-4 and J usage is TRBJ2-4; 8 positions match TRBD1. V shed 5 bases, J shed 2 bases, and the junction held 8 bases outside the gene matches. The CDR3 runs 16 residues. CDR3 sequence reads: CASSPTGVGTKNIQYF. The DNA for the CDR3 is TGTGCCAGCAGTCCGACAGGGGTTGGAACCAAAAACATTCAGTACTTC.

A few counts support this clonotype. The chain combines TRBV4-2 with TRBJ2-1; D is undetermined. CDR3 length: 11 amino acids. Between the trimmed V and J ends, which lost 8 bases and 10 bases, there was a span of 12 bases. The germline V gene has CDR1 LGHNA and CDR2 YNFKEQ. CDR3 sequence reads: CASRSSLEQFF. The DNA of the CDR3 is TGTGCCAGCCGGTCGTCTTTGGAGCAGTTCTTC.

The chain uses TRBV7-6 and TRBJ2-1; 8 bases match TRBD2. V lost 4 bases and J lost 8; bases outside the gene matches: 10. Germline V lookup: CDR1 SGHVS, CDR2 FNYEAQ. CDR3 length equals 15 residues. The DNA for the CDR3 is TGTGCCAGCAGCTCCGGAGGACTAGCTTTCTATGAGCAGTTCTTC. Protein product: CASSSGGLAFYEQFF.